This T cell receptor beta chain is from a study of fetal regulatory T cell absence and autoimmunity (dated by TCRdb to 2016 to 2017). Looking at the study overall: Exocrine pancreas autoimmunity was observed in the IPEX patients in the absence of clinical diabetes. Findings and caveats that apply to the study as a whole: The TCR compartment showed significant oligoclonal enrichment in pancreas versus cord blood, with some top clones over 95-fold enriched. Cord blood and pancreas had broadly similar TRB gene family usage, which resembled published neonatal and adult repertoires. The oligoclonal enrichment was interpreted as support for antigen-driven autoimmunity occurring in the pancreas before birth in IPEX syndrome.

A remark on this clone: Its antigen specificity is not known. Nothing much larger sits one base from this clone, and base qualities are not available.

V and J are truncated by 4 bases and 2 bases respectively, leaving an intervening sequence of 0 bases. In the germline V gene, CDR1 corresponds to SNHLY and CDR2 to FYNNEI. Measured from the cysteine to the phenylalanine, the CDR3 is 11 residues long. Only the CDR3 DNA stays, 33 bases, in frame from base 1. Repertoire sequencing was done on genomic DNA taken from frozen pancreas tissue. Genomic DNA, roughly 1.8-3 ug, was extracted from umbilical cord blood or frozen pancreas using the DNeasy Blood and Tissue Kit. On the immunoSEQ human TCRbeta survey platform, a two-step multiplex PCR amplified and barcoded the TCRbeta CDR3 regions. Illumina instruments were used to sequence the libraries, and IgH from the same samples was sequenced in parallel. Processing in the source paper ran as follows. Raw reads were filtered against IMGT V, D, J definitions and were binned using a nearest-neighbor algorithm so that PCR and sequencing errors were removed. A clone was defined by an identical nucleotide sequence, and differential abundance between tissues was tested with a Fisher exact test for each clone at a pFDR threshold of p<0.01. Clones whose frequencies were too low for statistical inference were excluded by a minimum inclusion filter of 10 in either sample. The immunoSEQ Analyzer was used for pairwise clonal comparisons, and IMGT tools were used to assess gene family usage. Entries here come from immuneACCESS through TCRdb and include only in-frame sequences with V and J called. Some clones fail to appear in such tables; in the studies checked, an unresolved V gene covers under half of the shortfall, and the cause of the remainder is unknown. That table furnishes V, J and clone size, whereas the DNA furnished D and trimming. This sample has around 100,000 clones in its table, and around 72% of those were observed once. 1.5% to 2% of the sample lies in the top ten.

Sequencing input: pancreas tissue. This TCR was recovered from a male donor with IPEX syndrome. The rearranged segments are TRBV2 and TRBJ2-1, with the D gene too uncertain to name. CDR3 sequence: CASSAYNEQFF. The bases are TGTGCCAGCAGTGCCTACAATGAGCAGTTCTTC.